The next 24 T cell receptor beta chains were all read from a single sample in a study of blood T cell dynamics during melanoma immunotherapy. The time point was: week 3, after first cycle of checkpoint inhibitor. The repertoire was sequenced with immunoSEQ multiplex PCR; TCRdb's copy has only in-frame clones and lacks some. The sample contains hundreds of clones, about 88% of which appear only once. Sequenced here: cell-free DNA from blood, sampled from a patient treated with checkpoint blockade. These receptors were obtained from a human donor with melanoma.

This chain links TRBV19 with TRBJ2-3; 8 positions match TRBD1. Germline CDR1 and CDR2: LNHDA and SQIVND (reference sequence). There are 16 residues in the CDR3. Germline trimming cut 4 bases from V and 4 bases from J; bases unmatched to any gene: 10. CDR3 in amino acids: CASSTQTGEASDTQYF. Here the CDR3 DNA reads TGTGCCAGTAGTACTCAGACAGGGGAAGCATCAGATACGCAGTATTTT.

The chain uses TRBV7-6 and TRBJ2-4; 9 positions match TRBD1. CDR1 and CDR2 (germline): SGHVS, FNYEAQ. The CDR3 is 15 residues long. Trimming at V came to 5 bases and at J to 3 bases, leaving 5 bases not matched to a gene. The CDR3 protein is CASSARQGGKNIQYF. The CDR3 DNA sequence: TGTGCCAGCAGCGCGCGACAGGGGGGCAAAAACATTCAGTACTTC. The full variable domain, its missing parts supplied by reference TRBV7-6 and TRBJ2-4, is GAGVSQSPRYKVTKRGQDVALRCDPISGHVSLYWYRQALGQGPEFLTYFNYEAQQDKSGLPNDRFSAERPEGSISTLTIQRTEQRDSAMYRCASSARQGGKNIQYFGAGTRLSVL.

The V and J genes are TRBV4-1 and TRBJ2-2; D unresolved. The ends were cut back, 0 bases at V and 0 bases at J, with 14 bases in the middle. This CDR3 has 18 residues. The germline V gene encodes CDR1 MGHRA and CDR2 YSYEKL. The CDR3 DNA reads TGCGCCAGCAGCCAAGAGACCTGGGGTTATTCGAACACCGGGGAGCTGTTTTTT. Its translation is CASSQETWGYSNTGELFF.

The rearrangement links TRBV5-5 to TRBJ1-5; possible D gene TRBD1, 5 bases. This CDR3 has 15 amino acids. Looked up from germline, CDR1 is SGHKS and CDR2 is YYEKEE (reference sequence). V lost 1 base and J lost 0, with 8 bases in between. Here the CDR3 reads CASSLMGGSNQPQHF. The CDR3 coding sequence is TGTGCCAGCAGCTTGATGGGGGGTAGCAATCAGCCCCAGCATTTT.

This chain uses TRBV19 with TRBJ2-3; possible D gene TRBD2, 6 bases. Trimming left V 6 bases short and J 2 bases short, with 15 bases between. The CDR3 is 15 amino acids. CDR1 LNHDA and CDR2 SQIVND come from the germline V gene (reference sequence). CDR3 amino acids: CASRLSGAFTDTQYF. CDR3 coding DNA: TGTGCCAGTAGACTTAGCGGAGCCTTCACAGATACGCAGTATTTT.

This clone has only a few counts. The chain recombines TRBV7-9 with TRBJ1-2; D ambiguous. CDR3 length: 13 amino acids. Germline V gene sequence: CDR1 SEHNR, CDR2 FQNEAQ (reference sequence). The V gene lost 4 bases and the J gene lost 3 bases, with 9 bases spanning the gap. DNA of the CDR3: TGTGCCAGCAGCTCCTTAGACCACTATGGCTACACCTTC. It specifies CASSSLDHYGYTF. Filled out from reference TRBV7-9 and TRBJ1-2, the complete variable domain reads DTGVSQNPRHKITKRGQNVTFRCDPISEHNRLYWYRQTLGQGPEFLTYFQNEAQLEKSRLLSDRFSAERPKGSFSTLEIQRTEQGDSAMYLCASSSLDHYGYTFGSGTRLTVV.

The genes are TRBV6-1 and TRBJ1-2; 7 bases map to TRBD1. Trimming at V came to 4 bases and at J to 2 bases, leaving 16 bases not matched to a gene. CDR1 and CDR2 from the germline V gene are MNHNS and SASEGT. CDR3 length: 18 amino acids. The CDR3 sequence is CASSVQKGAQGGNYGYTF. The CDR3 DNA follows: TGTGCCAGCAGTGTCCAGAAGGGGGCCCAGGGGGGAAACTATGGCTACACCTTC.

This chain links TRBV7-8 with TRBJ1-2; the D is unclear. The CDR3 is 12 residues long. V lost 6 bases and J 3 bases, leaving 8 bases between the germline ends. Germline CDR1 and CDR2: SGHVS and FQNEAQ. The CDR3 loop is CASSGEYYGYTF. CDR3 bases: TGTGCCAGCAGTGGGGAGTACTATGGCTACACCTTC.

This chain connects TRBV6-5 to TRBJ2-1; 7 bases fit TRBD2. Germline V lookup: CDR1 MNHEY, CDR2 SVGAGI. The CDR3 covers 15 residues. Unmatched junction bases numbered 12, after V lost 6 bases and J lost 7 bases. CDR3 sequence: CASSSEGGRENEQFF. The CDR3 region has the DNA TGTGCCAGCAGCTCCGAGGGAGGGAGAGAGAATGAGCAGTTCTTC.

The chain carries TRBV19 and TRBJ2-2; 12 positions match TRBD2. Germline lookup yields CDR1 LNHDA and CDR2 SQIVND (reference sequence). V was clipped by 7 bases and J by 6 bases; unmatched bases: 9. CDR3 length: 16 amino acids. The CDR3: CASKTSGSKRAGELFF. CDR3 coding DNA: TGTGCCAGTAAGACTAGCGGGAGTAAAAGGGCCGGGGAGCTGTTTTTT.

The chain links TRBV11-3 to TRBJ2-3, with D unresolved. CDR3 size: 14 residues. The germline V gene has CDR1 SGHNT and CDR2 YENEEA. Trimming stripped 0 bases from V and 0 bases from J, with 4 bases between. The CDR3 is CASSLEHSTDTQYF. Written as DNA, the CDR3 is TGTGCCAGCAGCTTAGAACATAGCACAGATACGCAGTATTTT. Full variable domain (rest looked up from reference TRBV11-3 and TRBJ2-3): EAGVVQSPRYKIIEKKQPVAFWCNPISGHNTLYWYLQNLGQGPELLIRYENEEAVDDSQLPKDRFSAERLKGVDSTLKIQPAELGDSAVYLCASSLEHSTDTQYFGPGTRLTVL.

The gene calls are TRBV10-3 and TRBJ1-6, with a weak D call TRBD1 (6 bases). Between the trimmed V and J ends, which lost 5 bases and 7 bases, there was a span of 9 bases. CDR1 is ENHRY, CDR2 SYGVKD, per germline. The CDR3 runs 13 residues. CDR3 in DNA: TGTGCCATCAGTACAGGGTCCAATTCACCCCTCCACTTT. It encodes CAISTGSNSPLHF.

This clone showed up just once. This chain links TRBV6-5 with TRBJ2-6, with D hard to call. The CDR3 runs to 16 residues. Germline-derived CDR1 and CDR2 are MNHEY and SVGAGI. Trimming cost V 0 bases and J 0 bases, with 6 bases left between them. CDR3: CASSYSMDSGANVLTF. CDR3 coding DNA: TGTGCCAGCAGTTACTCGATGGACTCTGGGGCCAACGTCCTGACTTTC.

CDR3 nucleotides: TGTGCCAGCGGGGACCCGGGTTGGTCGGATGGTGGCTACACCTTC. Translation gives CASGDPGWSDGGYTF. The rearrangement links TRBV7-2 to TRBJ1-2; D may be TRBD1 (5 bases). Germline V gene sequence: CDR1 SGHTA, CDR2 FQGNSA. Trimming shortened V by 8 bases and J by 7 bases, and 23 bases separated the two germline ends. This CDR3 has 15 amino acids.

J is TRBJ2-2 and V is TRBV5-6, with 8 nucleotides matching TRBD1. The V gene end was trimmed by 6 bases and the J gene end by 2 bases; junction bases not matched to a gene: 9. CDR1 is SGHDT, CDR2 YYEEEE, per germline. The CDR3 extends over 16 amino acids. For the CDR3, the DNA is TGTGCCAGCATGTCGGACAGGGACCAAAACACCGGGGAGCTGTTTTTT. It translates to CASMSDRDQNTGELFF.

The chain links TRBV27 to TRBJ2-7, with 8 positions matching TRBD1. The CDR3 consists of 15 residues. Trimming took 3 bases from V and 2 from J; bases not matched to a gene: 6. Germline V CDR1 and CDR2: MNHEY, SMNVEV (reference sequence). Written as DNA, the CDR3 is TGTGCCAGCAGTTTGATCCCGGGACAGGCCTACGAGCAGTACTTC. Residues: CASSLIPGQAYEQYF.

The rearrangement uses TRBV10-3 and TRBJ1-3; D is uncertain. Near its end, the DNA agrees better with TRBJ2-2, so the J call may be wrong. Germline CDR1 and CDR2: ENHRY and SYGVKD. CDR3 length: 11 amino acids. The CDR3 DNA follows: TGTGCCAGTACGAACACCGGGGAGCTGTTTTTT. Protein: CASTNTGELFF.

This clone has only a few counts. The chain is built from TRBV5-1 and TRBJ1-6; D perhaps matches TRBD1 (6 bases). Trimming stripped 4 bases from V and 6 bases from J, with 17 bases between. The CDR3 consists of 16 residues. Germline CDR1 SGHRS, CDR2 YFSETQ. CDR3 coding DNA: TGCGCCAGCAGCCTTACAGGGATCGGAGGTAATTCACCCCTCCACTTT. It is translated as CASSLTGIGGNSPLHF.

This chain joins TRBV19 and TRBJ1-1, with D possibly matching TRBD1 (5 bases). CDR3 size: 14 residues. V was trimmed by 5 bases and J by 1 base, leaving 11 bases between them. CDR1 is LNHDA, CDR2 SQIVND, per germline (reference sequence). This CDR3 is CASSRQGPNTEAFF. The DNA of the CDR3 is TGTGCCAGTAGTCGCCAGGGCCCGAACACTGAAGCTTTCTTT.

The J gene is TRBJ2-5, the V gene TRBV11-2, with 8 bases aligning to TRBD2. The germline V gene encodes CDR1 SGHAT and CDR2 FQNNGV. This CDR3 contains 16 residues. The V and J ends lost 4 bases and 2 bases, in that order; junction bases with no gene match: 9. This CDR3 reads CASSSPPSGYQETQYF. As DNA, the CDR3 is TGTGCCAGCAGCTCCCCGCCTAGCGGGTATCAAGAGACCCAGTACTTC. The full variable domain, completed using reference TRBV11-2 and TRBJ2-5, is EAGVAQSPRYKIIEKRQSVAFWCNPISGHATLYWYQQILGQGPKLLIQFQNNGVVDDSQLPKDRFSAERLKGVDSTLKIQPAKLEDSAVYLCASSSPPSGYQETQYFGPGTRLLVL.

The chain has TRBV10-3 and TRBJ2-6, with D perhaps TRBD1 (7 bases). The CDR3 has 14 amino acids. The germline V gene has CDR1 ENHRY and CDR2 SYGVKD. Trimming stripped 3 bases from V and 11 bases from J, with 14 bases between. The CDR3 here is CAISDLGGQYVLTF. The CDR3 DNA sequence: TGTGCCATCAGTGACTTGGGGGGACAGTACGTCCTGACTTTC.

V is TRBV27 and J is TRBJ2-7; 8 nucleotides match TRBD1. The CDR3 runs to 14 residues. CDR1 and CDR2 (germline): MNHEY, SMNVEV (reference sequence). V lost 2 bases, J lost 3 bases, and 3 bases stayed unmatched. CDR3 amino acids: CASSLQGANYEQYF. For the CDR3, the DNA is TGTGCCAGCAGTTTACAGGGGGCTAACTACGAGCAGTACTTC.

The J gene is TRBJ1-4, the V gene TRBV28; D unclear. The germline CDR1 and CDR2 sequences are MDHEN and SYDVKM. Between the trimmed V and J ends, which lost 8 bases and 0 bases, there was a span of 10 bases. The CDR3 is made up of 14 amino acids. The CDR3 is CASGKGATNEKLFF. The CDR3 DNA is TGTGCCAGCGGGAAGGGAGCAACTAATGAAAAACTGTTTTTT.

J is TRBJ2-1 and V is TRBV29-1; unclear D gene. Germline CDR1 reads SQVTM; CDR2 reads ANQGSEA. Trimming stripped 8 bases from V and 2 bases from J, with 16 bases between. The CDR3 sequence is 14 residues long. CDR3 in DNA: TGCAGCTCCGGGCCAATATTTCCCTACAATGAGCAGTTCTTC. Its protein is CSSGPIFPYNEQFF.